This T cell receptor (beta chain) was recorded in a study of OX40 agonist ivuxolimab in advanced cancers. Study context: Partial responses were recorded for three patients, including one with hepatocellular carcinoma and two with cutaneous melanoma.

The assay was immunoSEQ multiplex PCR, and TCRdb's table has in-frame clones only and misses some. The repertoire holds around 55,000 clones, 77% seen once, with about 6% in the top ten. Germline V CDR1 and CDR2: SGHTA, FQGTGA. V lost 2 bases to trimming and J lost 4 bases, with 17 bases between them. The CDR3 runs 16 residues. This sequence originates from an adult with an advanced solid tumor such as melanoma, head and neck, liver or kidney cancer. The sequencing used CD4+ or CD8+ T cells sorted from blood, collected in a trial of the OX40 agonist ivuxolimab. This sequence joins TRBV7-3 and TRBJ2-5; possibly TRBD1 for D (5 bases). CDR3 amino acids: CASSLGADRIRETQYF. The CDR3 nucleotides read TGTGCCAGCAGCTTAGGGGCCGACAGAATTCGAGAGACCCAGTACTTC.